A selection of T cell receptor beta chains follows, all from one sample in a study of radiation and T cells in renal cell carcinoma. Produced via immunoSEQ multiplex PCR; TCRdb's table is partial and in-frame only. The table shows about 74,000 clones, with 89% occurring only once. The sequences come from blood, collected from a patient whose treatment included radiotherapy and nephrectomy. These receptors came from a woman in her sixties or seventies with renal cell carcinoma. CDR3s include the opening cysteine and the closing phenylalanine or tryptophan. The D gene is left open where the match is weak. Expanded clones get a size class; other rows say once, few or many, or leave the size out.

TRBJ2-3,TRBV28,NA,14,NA,TGTGCCAGCAGTTTAGGGAAGAGTGCAGATACGCAGTATTTT,CASSLGKSADTQYF
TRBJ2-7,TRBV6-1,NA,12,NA,TGTGCCAGCAGTGAAAACCTTTACGAGCAGTACTTC,CASSENLYEQYF
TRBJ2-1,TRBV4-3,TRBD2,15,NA,TGCGCCAGCAGCCAAGAAGGCGGGGGGGCCAATGAGCAGTTCTTC,CASSQEGGGANEQFF
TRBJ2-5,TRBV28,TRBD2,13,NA,TGTGCCAGCAGCCAGGGAGGGATGGAGACCCAGTACTTC,CASSQGGMETQYF
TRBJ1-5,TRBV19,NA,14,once,TGTGCCAGTAGTCGGACGGCAAGCAATCAGCCCCAGCATTTT,CASSRTASNQPQHF
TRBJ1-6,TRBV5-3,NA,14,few,TGTGCCAGAAGCTTGAGGGGGATCAATTCACCCCTCCACTTT,CARSLRGINSPLHF
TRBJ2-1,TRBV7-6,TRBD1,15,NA,TGTGCCAGCGCCCCCGGGACAGGGGTAGACAATGAGCAGTTCTTC,CASAPGTGVDNEQFF
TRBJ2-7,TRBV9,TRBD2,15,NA,TGTGCCAGCAGCGTTACAGCGGGGGGGAACTACGAGCAGTACTTC,CASSVTAGGNYEQYF
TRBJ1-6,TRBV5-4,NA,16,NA,TGTGCCAGCAGCTTGGGTTTTGCCGACAGTAATTCACCCCTCCACTTT,CASSLGFADSNSPLHF
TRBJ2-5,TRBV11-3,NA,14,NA,TGTGCCAGCAGCTTTACAGGGGGGGAAGAGACCCAGTACTTC,CASSFTGGEETQYF
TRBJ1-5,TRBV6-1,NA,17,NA,TGTGCCAGCAGTGATGCATTGACCGGGGCCATAAATCAGCCCCAGCATTTT,CASSDALTGAINQPQHF
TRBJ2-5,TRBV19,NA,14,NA,TGTGCCAGTAGTATAACGGGGAGCCAAGAGACCCAGTACTTC,CASSITGSQETQYF
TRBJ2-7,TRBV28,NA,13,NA,TGTGCCAGCAGTTTAATGGGGTGGCACGAGCAGTACTTC,CASSLMGWHEQYF
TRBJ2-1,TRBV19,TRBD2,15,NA,TGTGCCAGTAGGGCGGGGGGGAGCTCCTACAATGAGCAGTTCTTC,CASRAGGSSYNEQFF
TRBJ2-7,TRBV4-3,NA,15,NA,TGCGCCAGCAGCCAAGATCCTCTCCACTCCTACGAGCAGTACTTC,CASSQDPLHSYEQYF
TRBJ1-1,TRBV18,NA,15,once,TGTGCCAGCTCACCCCTCCGGGACGGGAACACTGAAGCTTTCTTT,CASSPLRDGNTEAFF
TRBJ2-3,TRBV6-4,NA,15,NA,TGTGCCAGCAGTGACTCAGGGGGACCCACAGATACGCAGTATTTT,CASSDSGGPTDTQYF
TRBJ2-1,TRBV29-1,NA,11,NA,TGCAGCGTCCCCCTGGGGGGGGCGCAGTTCTTC,CSVPLGGAQFF
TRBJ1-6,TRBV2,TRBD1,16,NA,TGTGCCAGCAGATCCGGGACAGGGGAACTAAATTCACCCCTCCACTTT,CASRSGTGELNSPLHF
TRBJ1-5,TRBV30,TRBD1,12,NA,TGTGCCTGGGGGACAGGGGCTCAGCCCCAGCATTTT,CAWGTGAQPQHF
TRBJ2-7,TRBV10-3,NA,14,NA,TGTGCCACCATGGGGCCTACAAACTCCTACGAGCAGTACTTC,CATMGPTNSYEQYF
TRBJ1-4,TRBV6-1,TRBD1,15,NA,TGTGCCAGCACCCCGGGACAGGGCTGGGCTGAAAAACTGTTTTTT,CASTPGQGWAEKLFF
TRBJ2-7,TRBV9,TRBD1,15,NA,TGTGCCAGCAGCTCAGCCGGGACAGGGCCCTACGAGCAGTACTTC,CASSSAGTGPYEQYF
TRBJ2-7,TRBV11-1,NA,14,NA,TGTGCCAGCAGCGCCGGGACAAACTCCTACGAGCAGTACTTC,CASSAGTNSYEQYF
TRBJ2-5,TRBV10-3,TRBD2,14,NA,TGTGCCATCGGTAGCGGGGGGGCCGAGGAGACCCAGTACTTC,CAIGSGGAEETQYF
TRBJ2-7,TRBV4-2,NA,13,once,TGTGCCAGCAGCCAAGATATCGAATACGAGCAGTACTTC,CASSQDIEYEQYF
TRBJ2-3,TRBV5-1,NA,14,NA,TGCGCCAGCAGCTTGACCGGATACACAGATACGCAGTATTTT,CASSLTGYTDTQYF
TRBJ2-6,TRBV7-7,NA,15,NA,TGTGCTAGCAGCCCCGCCTATTCTGGGGCCAACGTCCTGACTTTC,CASSPAYSGANVLTF
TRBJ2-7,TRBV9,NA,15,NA,TGTGCCAGCAGCCTCAACCCGGGACACCAATACGAGCAGTACTTC,CASSLNPGHQYEQYF
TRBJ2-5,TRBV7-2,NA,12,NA,TGTGCCAGCAGCTTTCGGGCTCAGACCCAGTACTTC,CASSFRAQTQYF
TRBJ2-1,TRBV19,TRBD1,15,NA,TGTGCCAGTAGTCATAAGGGGGCCCCCTACAATGAGCAGTTCTTC,CASSHKGAPYNEQFF
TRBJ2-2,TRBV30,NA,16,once,TGTGCCTGGAGTATACCCTCGGGCAGGGGACCCGGGGAGCTGTTTTTT,CAWSIPSGRGPGELFF
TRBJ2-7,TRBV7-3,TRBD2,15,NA,TGTGCCAGCAGCTTAAGTCTGGCGGGGGGATACGAGCAGTACTTC,CASSLSLAGGYEQYF
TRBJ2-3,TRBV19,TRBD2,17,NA,TGTGCCAGTAGTTTGGGACTAGCGGGGGTCCGCACAGATACGCAGTATTTT,CASSLGLAGVRTDTQYF
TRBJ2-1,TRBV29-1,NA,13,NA,TGCAGCACAGAAGGGGGGATCTACAATGAGCAGTTCTTC,CSTEGGIYNEQFF
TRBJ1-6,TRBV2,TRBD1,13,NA,TGTGCCAGCAGGGCGACAGGGCCTTCACCCCTCCACTTT,CASRATGPSPLHF
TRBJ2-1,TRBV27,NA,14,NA,TGTGCCAGCAGTCCCATAGCAGGTAGACATGAGCAGTTCTTC,CASSPIAGRHEQFF
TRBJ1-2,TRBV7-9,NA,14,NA,TGTGCCAGCAGCTTAGAAGTAGACGCCTATGGCTACACCTTC,CASSLEVDAYGYTF
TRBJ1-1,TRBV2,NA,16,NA,TGTGCCAGCAGTGAAGTAGGGGGGGCGGGTGTCACTGAAGCTTTCTTT,CASSEVGGAGVTEAFF
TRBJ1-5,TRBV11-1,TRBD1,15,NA,TGTGCCAGCAGCTTGGGACAGGATAGCAATCAGCCCCAGCATTTT,CASSLGQDSNQPQHF
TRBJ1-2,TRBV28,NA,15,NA,TGTGCCAGCAGCTCCGGCGGGCAGGGCTACTATGGCTACACCTTC,CASSSGGQGYYGYTF
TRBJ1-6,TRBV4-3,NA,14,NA,TGCGCCAGCAGTAGTTCAGGGTATGGTTCACCCCTCCACTTT,CASSSSGYGSPLHF
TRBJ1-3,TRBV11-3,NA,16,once,TGTGCCAGCAGCACCGAAAGCCAAGGGTATGGAAACACCATATATTTT,CASSTESQGYGNTIYF
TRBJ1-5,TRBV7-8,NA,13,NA,TGTGCCAGCAGCTTACAGGGGTATCAGCCCCAGCATTTT,CASSLQGYQPQHF
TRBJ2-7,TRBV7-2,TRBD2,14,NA,TGTGCCAGCAGCTTAGGAGGGACTAGGGGCGAGCAGTACTTC,CASSLGGTRGEQYF
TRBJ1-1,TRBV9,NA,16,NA,TGTGCCAGCAGCGGAGGATTTGGGGGTACGAACACTGAAGCTTTCTTT,CASSGGFGGTNTEAFF
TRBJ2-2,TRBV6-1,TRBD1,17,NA,TGTGCCAGCAGTGAACGAAGAGGGGGCGCTGGATCGGGGGAGCTGTTTTTT,CASSERRGGAGSGELFF
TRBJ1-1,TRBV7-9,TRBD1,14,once,TGTGCCAGCAGCCCGGACAGGTTGAACACTGAAGCTTTCTTT,CASSPDRLNTEAFF
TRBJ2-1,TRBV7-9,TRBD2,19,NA,TGTGCCAGCAGCCCGGCGGGGCGGACTAGCGGGGGGATTCAGGATGAGCAGTTCTTC,CASSPAGRTSGGIQDEQFF
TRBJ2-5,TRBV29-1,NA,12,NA,TGCAGCGTTGTTCGGCAGCAAGAGACCCAGTACTTC,CSVVRQQETQYF
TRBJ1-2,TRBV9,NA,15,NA,TGTGCCAGCAGCGTAGACAGGGTTTTAGACTATGGCTACACCTTC,CASSVDRVLDYGYTF
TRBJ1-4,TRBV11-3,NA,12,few,TGTGCCAGCAGCTACGCCGGCGGGGCACTGTTTTTT,CASSYAGGALFF
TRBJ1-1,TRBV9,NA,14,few,TGTGCCAGCAGCGTCGCGCAGGTAAACACTGAAGCTTTCTTT,CASSVAQVNTEAFF
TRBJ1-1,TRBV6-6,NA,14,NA,TGTGCCACCCGACCAGAGGGGATGGCCGCTGAAGCTTTCTTT,CATRPEGMAAEAFF
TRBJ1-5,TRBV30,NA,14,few,TGTGCCTGGAGTGCGGGGTCCAGCAATCAGCCCCAGCATTTT,CAWSAGSSNQPQHF
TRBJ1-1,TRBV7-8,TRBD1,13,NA,TGTGCCAGCAGCTTAGGGGACAGGCACCAAGCTTTCTTT,CASSLGDRHQAFF
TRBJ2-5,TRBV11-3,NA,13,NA,TGTGCCAGCAGCTTATCGGACCAGGAGACCCAGTACTTC,CASSLSDQETQYF